Below, one T cell receptor beta chain is given with its context. Its cognate antigen has yet to be identified. No much larger clone is present one base from it, and per-base qualities are unavailable. The data are from a study of immune evolution from preneoplasia to lung adenocarcinoma (dated by TCRdb to the early 2020s). Study-level background: HLA loss of heterozygosity was seen in roughly 7%, 15% and 33% of AIS, MIA and ADC lesions, and in no AAH lesions. The study used immune gene expression, TCR sequencing and multiplex immunofluorescence to profile the immune contexture of lung adenocarcinoma precursors and invasive adenocarcinoma. Resected precursor lesions (AAH, AIS, MIA) and invasive adenocarcinomas were compared with paired morphologically normal lung tissue. Sample size was determined by specimen availability and not by a prior power calculation. The immune data were integrated with whole exome sequencing and methylation data obtained from the same cohort of nodules. The overall cohort was made up of fewer than 70 patients with pulmonary nodules who had surgical resection. The TCR sequencing data were obtained from some 50 patients. It was reported in the study that 105 samples were used for TCR sequencing. POLYSOLVER was used to infer class I HLA alleles from exome data, and LOHHLA was used to detect allele-specific HLA loss. Study-wide findings and limitations: Because every patient came from Japan and China, how well the results apply to Western populations was uncertain. Compared with EGFR-mutant or double wild-type lesions, KRAS-mutant nodules had the highest T cell clonality. Findings were based on association rather than direct causation; larger cohorts with long-term follow-up and longitudinal biopsies were deemed needed. Top T cell clone frequencies were highest in normal lung and appeared to decrease progressively from AAH through AIS, MIA and invasive adenocarcinoma. Clonality was highest in normal lung, while later-stage lesions appeared to show lower clonality but higher T cell density and diversity.

Between the mid-2010s and the late 2010s, the patients underwent resection in either Japan or China. The histologic diagnosis of each case was independently confirmed on H&E slides by two lung cancer pathologists. Macro-dissection after pathologic assessment enriched premalignant or tumor cells for nucleic acid extraction. FFPE tissue was used for DNA isolation with the AllPrep DNA/RNA FFPE Kit. The germline V gene gives CDR1 as MNHNS and CDR2 as SASEGT. From cysteine to phenylalanine, the CDR3 is 15 amino acids long. Here the CDR3 DNA is all that survives: 45 bases in frame from base 1. The junction shows trimming of 2 bases on V and 0 bases on J, plus 9 bases between the germline ends. TCR beta CDR3 regions were sequenced from DNA using the immunoSEQ hsTCRbeta Kit. The original methods were these. The ImmunoSEQ Analyzer was used to analyse the TCR sequencing data. T cell clonality was defined as 1 minus Pielou's evenness computed on productive rearrangements. T cell diversity was measured with the inverse Simpson index on productive templates. T cell density was expressed as TCR beta template counts normalized to usable DNA, with usable DNA estimated by amplifying and sequencing housekeeping genes. Two-sided Kruskal-Wallis tests were used to compare TCR metrics across histologic stages. TCRdb took this table from immuneACCESS and kept in-frame rearrangements with V and J called. Such tables lack part of the clones; where checked against another copy, unresolved V genes explain under half of the gap, and the rest is unexplained. Clone size and V and J calls were adopted from that table, with D and trimming inferred from the DNA. This sample has 35,000 or so clones in its table, and roughly 71% of those were observed once. The ten top clones hold approximately 6.2% of the sample.

The rearrangement combines TRBV6-1 with TRBJ2-3; TRBD2 is perhaps the D gene, given 5 matching bases. This receptor was obtained from a person between 55 and 69 years old with lung adenocarcinoma. The sample consisted of FFPE invasive lung adenocarcinoma tissue. In light of the paper, this sample's cell subset or site label describes: frankly invasive lung adenocarcinoma (ADC). The CDR3 amino acid sequence is: CASSEMAGSTDTQYF. The sequence in DNA is TGTGCCAGCAGTGAAATGGCGGGCAGCACAGATACGCAGTATTTT.